The rows below give T cell receptor beta chains drawn from one sample of a study of cytomegalovirus exposure and HLA in healthy donors. Some clones are missing from TCRdb's copy, which holds only in-frame ones; the method was immunoSEQ multiplex PCR. The table shows around 190,000 clones, with approximately 80% occurring only once. The specimen was PBMCs. The origin of the receptors is a woman aged 25 to 45 in good health and CMV-seropositive. Both conserved end residues are part of each CDR3. The D gene is left open where the match is weak. Only part of the rows carry a size: once, few, many, or a class if the clone is expanded.

j_call clone_size v_call d_call cdr3_aa cdr3_nt
TRBJ2-7 NA TRBV7-9 NA CASSPSRDTPYEQYF TGTGCCAGCAGCCCCTCCCGGGACACCCCCTACGAGCAGTACTTC
TRBJ2-5 NA TRBV11-2 NA CASSLGRTQETQYF TGTGCCAGCAGCTTAGGGCGGACACAAGAGACCCAGTACTTC
TRBJ1-4 few TRBV28 NA CASMAFSAGEKLFF TGTGCCAGCATGGCCTTTTCCGCGGGGGAAAAACTGTTTTTT
TRBJ1-5 NA TRBV30 TRBD1 CAWSSQGAPEPQHF TGTGCCTGGAGTTCTCAGGGGGCGCCTGAGCCCCAGCATTTT
TRBJ1-6 NA TRBV6-1 NA CASSELRVSNSPLHF TGTGCCAGCAGTGAATTACGGGTTTCTAATTCACCCCTCCACTTT
TRBJ1-2 NA TRBV28 TRBD1 CASSSSGGGHYGYTF TGTGCCAGCAGTTCTTCAGGGGGCGGGCACTATGGCTACACCTTC
TRBJ2-1 NA TRBV27 NA CASGSMTGYNEQFF TGTGCCAGCGGATCGATGACAGGCTACAATGAGCAGTTCTTC
TRBJ2-1 NA TRBV28 NA CASSLGTPGYNEQFF TGTGCCAGCAGTCTCGGGACACCTGGCTACAATGAGCAGTTCTTC
TRBJ2-2 NA TRBV19 NA CASISQVHLGELFF TGTGCCAGTATATCACAGGTTCACCTCGGGGAGCTGTTTTTT
TRBJ2-1 once TRBV5-4 TRBD2 CASSDGRETYNEQFF TGTGCCAGCAGCGACGGGAGGGAGACCTACAATGAGCAGTTCTTC
TRBJ1-5 NA TRBV30 NA CAWSRGSGFQPQHF TGTGCCTGGAGCCGGGGGTCGGGTTTTCAGCCCCAGCATTTT
TRBJ1-5 NA TRBV28 NA CASSLPWAWGGQPQHF TGTGCCAGCAGTTTGCCTTGGGCCTGGGGGGGTCAGCCCCAGCATTTT
TRBJ2-7 NA TRBV7-9 NA CASSLGTASYEQYF TGTGCCAGCAGCTTAGGGACAGCGTCCTACGAGCAGTACTTC
TRBJ1-1 once TRBV7-2 NA CASSSRTGNTEAFF TGTGCCAGCAGCTCTCGGACGGGAAATACTGAAGCTTTCTTT
TRBJ1-2 NA TRBV13 NA CASSLRGGNYGYTF TGTGCCAGCAGCTTACGGGGTGGGAACTATGGCTACACCTTC
TRBJ2-3 NA TRBV5-1 TRBD2 CASKKEPVTSGSGSTDTQYF TGCGCCAGCAAAAAAGAACCCGTGACTAGCGGGAGTGGTAGCACAGATACGCAGTATTTT
TRBJ2-2 NA TRBV2 TRBD2 CASTPGLGTGELFF TGTGCCAGCACCCCGGGACTAGGTACCGGGGAGCTGTTTTTT
TRBJ2-7 NA TRBV6-1 TRBD2 CASSESSGSSEQYF TGTGCCAGCAGTGAGTCTAGCGGGAGTTCCGAGCAGTACTTC
TRBJ1-1 NA TRBV18 TRBD1 CASSATGAGTEAFF TGTGCCAGCTCAGCGACAGGGGCGGGGACTGAAGCTTTCTTT
TRBJ1-6 NA TRBV6-6 TRBD1 CASSYGQENSPLHF TGTGCCAGCAGTTACGGACAGGAGAATTCACCCCTCCACTTT
TRBJ2-1 NA TRBV5-5 TRBD2 CASSLEWEGLPTNEQFF TGTGCCAGCAGCTTGGAGTGGGAGGGCCTTCCGACTAATGAGCAGTTCTTC
TRBJ2-1 NA TRBV10-1 NA CASSEHVRGLPINEQFF TGCGCCAGCAGTGAGCACGTAAGAGGACTACCAATTAATGAGCAGTTCTTC
TRBJ2-2 NA TRBV27 TRBD1 CASRLTTGVNTGELFF TGTGCCAGCAGGCTGACAACAGGGGTGAACACCGGGGAGCTGTTTTTT
TRBJ2-3 NA TRBV18 TRBD2 CASSRSLAGGTSTDTQYF TGTGCCAGCTCAAGGTCCCTAGCGGGAGGAACTAGCACAGATACGCAGTATTTT
TRBJ2-7 NA TRBV4-1 NA CAFPPGTYEQYF TGCGCCTTCCCCCCGGGGACCTACGAGCAGTACTTC
TRBJ2-1 NA TRBV12-5 TRBD2 CASGLGLAKRNEQFF TGTGCTAGTGGTTTGGGACTAGCGAAACGTAATGAGCAGTTCTTC
TRBJ2-3 NA TRBV15 NA CATGPSGLDTQYF TGTGCCACCGGCCCCAGTGGGCTGGATACGCAGTATTTT
TRBJ2-7 NA TRBV5-1 TRBD2 CASSLGGSGGTTLEQYF TGCGCCAGCAGCTTGGGTGGTAGCGGGGGGACTACGCTCGAGCAGTACTTC
TRBJ2-1 NA TRBV9 TRBD2 CASSSQPGLAGGWNEQFF TGTGCCAGCAGCTCTCAACCGGGACTAGCGGGAGGATGGAATGAGCAGTTCTTC
TRBJ2-2 once TRBV5-6 NA CASSLQGIMPGELFF TGTGCCAGCAGTTTGCAGGGTATTATGCCCGGGGAGCTGTTTTTT
TRBJ1-4 NA TRBV7-6 NA CASSRVGVDEKLFF TGTGCCAGCAGCCGGGTCGGAGTCGATGAAAAACTGTTTTTT
TRBJ2-5 NA TRBV5-6 NA CASSPGGPGGTQYF TGTGCCAGCAGCCCAGGGGGGCCCGGAGGGACCCAGTACTTC
TRBJ1-2 NA TRBV28 NA CASSLRRLNYGYTF TGTGCCAGCAGTTTACGGCGACTAAACTATGGCTACACCTTC
TRBJ2-1 NA TRBV4-3 TRBD2 CASSLGTSGRAYNEQFF TGCGCCAGCAGCCTGGGGACTAGCGGGAGGGCCTACAATGAGCAGTTCTTC
TRBJ2-7 NA TRBV29-1 TRBD2 CSVEAGTRKGREQYF TGCAGCGTTGAGGCCGGGACTAGAAAAGGGCGCGAGCAGTACTTC
TRBJ2-5 NA TRBV4-1 NA CASSQVVSFETQYF TGCGCCAGCAGCCAAGTGGTTAGTTTCGAGACCCAGTACTTC
TRBJ1-4 NA TRBV28 NA CASSFKSGLFF TGTGCCAGCAGTTTCAAGTCGGGACTGTTTTTT
TRBJ2-7 NA TRBV4-1 TRBD2 CASSLQWGGGDYEQYF TGCGCCAGCAGCCTCCAATGGGGCGGGGGGGACTACGAGCAGTACTTC
TRBJ2-6 NA TRBV7-2 NA CASSLGVGRGSGANVLTF TGTGCCAGCAGCTTAGGGGTAGGGAGAGGGTCCGGGGCCAACGTCCTGACTTTC
TRBJ2-2 few TRBV7-6 TRBD2 CASSLGLLLAENTGELFF TGTGCCAGCAGCTTAGGTCTGCTGCTAGCGGAGAACACCGGGGAGCTGTTTTTT
TRBJ1-1 NA TRBV10-1 NA CASRSKLNTEAFF TGCGCCAGCAGATCCAAGCTGAACACTGAAGCTTTCTTT
TRBJ2-1 NA TRBV9 TRBD2 CASSVVQRGGGEQFF TGTGCCAGCAGCGTAGTGCAGCGGGGGGGTGGTGAGCAGTTCTTC
TRBJ1-2 NA TRBV5-6 TRBD1 CASSLRGRIYGYTF TGTGCCAGCAGCCTCAGGGGGCGCATCTATGGCTACACCTTC
TRBJ2-7 NA TRBV5-4 TRBD1 CASSSGTGPYEQYF TGTGCCAGCAGCTCCGGGACAGGGCCCTACGAGCAGTACTTC
TRBJ2-7 NA TRBV4-3 TRBD2 CASSQSLTSGSFYEQYF TGCGCCAGCAGCCAATCCCTTACTAGCGGGAGTTTCTACGAGCAGTACTTC
TRBJ2-3 NA TRBV6-4 TRBD1 CASSVGQATDTQYF TGTGCCAGCAGTGTCGGACAGGCCACAGATACGCAGTATTTT
TRBJ1-2 NA TRBV2 TRBD1 CASTRSNRGYGYTF TGTGCCAGCACCAGAAGTAACAGGGGATATGGCTACACCTTC
TRBJ1-1 once TRBV11-2 NA CASSLAWRGGNTEAFF TGTGCCAGCAGCTTAGCCTGGAGGGGAGGGAACACTGAAGCTTTCTTT
TRBJ2-5 NA TRBV4-1 NA CASSQPGQAQETQYF TGCGCCAGCAGCCAACCCGGACAAGCCCAAGAGACCCAGTACTTC
TRBJ1-1 NA TRBV6-1 TRBD1 CASRPFDRGPEAFF TGTGCCAGCAGGCCGTTTGACAGGGGGCCTGAAGCTTTCTTT
TRBJ1-4 NA TRBV2 TRBD1 CASRSSGTGRETNEKLFF TGTGCCAGCAGGTCCTCCGGGACAGGGCGTGAAACTAATGAAAAACTGTTTTTT
TRBJ2-7 NA TRBV27 NA CASSLVGTGDEQYF TGTGCCAGCAGTTTAGTAGGCACAGGAGACGAGCAGTACTTC
TRBJ2-1 NA TRBV28 NA CASSWPGNEQFF TGTGCCAGCAGTTGGCCGGGGAATGAGCAGTTCTTC
TRBJ2-7 NA TRBV14 TRBD2 CASSRTSGGPEQYF TGTGCCAGCAGCCGGACTAGCGGGGGGCCCGAGCAGTACTTC